The clone carrying this T cell receptor (beta chain) came up a few times. These data originate in a study of blood T cell repertoires in COVID-19. Study details: Sources were T cells, B-cell-depleted T cells, or PBMCs; the material itself was cDNA or gDNA.

The table came from immunoSEQ multiplex PCR; TCRdb's copy has only in-frame clones and leaves some out. Of roughly 87,000 clones detected, approximately 88% appear once; the ten largest clones hold roughly a sixth. Source material: peripheral blood. The sequence was obtained from a woman aged 60-70 years with acute or convalescent COVID-19.

The CDR3 loop reads CASSFGQGSGNTIYF. Here the CDR3 DNA reads TGCGCCAGCAGCTTTGGACAGGGCTCTGGAAACACCATATATTTT. The chain is built from TRBV5-1 and TRBJ1-3, with TRBD1 identical over 8 bases. The CDR3 runs to 15 residues. CDR1 and CDR2 (germline): SGHRS, YFSETQ. After removal of 2 bases from V and 0 bases from J, the junction contained 1 base not matched to a gene.